What follows are 23 T cell receptor beta chains derived from one specimen sequenced in a study of early T cells in non-severe SARS-CoV-2 infection. TCRdb re-derived calls from the 5' RACE reads in MiXCR, one entry per CDR3 protein. The data show about 67,000 distinct CDR3 sequences, with 11% seen just once and 3.5% to 4% held by the top ten. The sample comprised whole blood. The receptors come from an adult who was a healthcare worker with PCR-confirmed SARS-CoV-2 infection or an uninfected control (not recorded which).

This clonotype has ten or more counts. The V and J genes are TRBV7-2 and TRBJ2-7; 9 positions match TRBD1. Germline lookup yields CDR1 SGHTA and CDR2 FQGNSA. V was pared by 0 bases and J by 5 bases, with 14 bases of the junction left unmatched. This CDR3 comprises 18 residues. The CDR3 bases are TGTGCCAGCAGCTTAGCGCACCTGGCGGGACAGGGAGAAGACGAGCAGTACTTC. Its translation: CASSLAHLAGQGEDEQYF.

The chain recombines TRBV2 with TRBJ2-7; TRBD2 might be the D (6 bases). The CDR3 has 15 amino acids. Per the germline V gene, CDR1 is SNHLY and CDR2 is FYNNEI. V was cut by 3 bases and J by 0 bases, with 12 bases left in between. The CDR3 coding sequence is TGTGCCAGCAGTGATTGGGGGGTGGACTCCTACGAGCAGTACTTC. It codes for CASSDWGVDSYEQYF.

This clonotype has at least ten counts. V gene TRBV5-3 combines with J gene TRBJ2-7, with 9 bases identical to TRBD1. TRBV5-3 is an ORF, with its function uncertain. J lost 6 bases, V lost 4 bases, and 8 bases had no gene match. CDR3 length equals 14 residues. Written as DNA, the CDR3 is TGTGCCAGAAGCATGGGACAGGGTCCGTGCGAGCAGTACTTC. This encodes CARSMGQGPCEQYF.

This clonotype was detected many times. The rearrangement links TRBV12-3 or TRBV12-4 to TRBJ2-1, with D possibly matching TRBD1 (5 bases). Trimming shortened V by 5 bases and J by 10 bases, and 12 bases separated the two germline ends. The CDR3 is 12 residues long. The CDR3 DNA reads as TGTGCCAGCAGTCCCAGGGCCGGCGAGCAGTTCTTC. This encodes CASSPRAGEQFF.

The chain has TRBV2 and TRBJ1-5; 7 nucleotides agree with TRBD1. CDR3 length: 17 amino acids. From germline, CDR1 is SNHLY and CDR2 FYNNEI. V trimming: 6 bases; J trimming: 0 bases; junction bases outside the gene matches: 11. The CDR3 region is CASRTSRQGYSNQPQHF. The CDR3 DNA reads TGTGCCAGCAGGACTAGTCGACAGGGATATAGCAATCAGCCCCAGCATTTT. The whole variable domain, remainder taken from reference TRBV2 and TRBJ1-5, is EPEVTQTPSHQVTQMGQEVILRCVPISNHLYFYWYRQILGQKVEFLVSFYNNEISEKSEIFDDQFSVERPDGSNFTLKIRSTKLEDSAMYFCASRTSRQGYSNQPQHFGDGTRLSIL.

In this sample, this clonotype turned up a few times. CDR3 DNA: TGTGCCAGCAGCCCCCCCGGGTCGATGAACACTGAAGCTTTCTTT. Translation gives CASSPPGSMNTEAFF. The V call is TRBV28, the J call TRBJ1-1; D is unclear. Germline CDR1 and CDR2: MDHEN and SYDVKM. Trimming removed 6 bases at V and 0 bases at J, with 14 bases between. The CDR3 runs 15 residues.

The genes are TRBV29-1 and TRBJ2-7, with TRBD1 matching 8 bases. The CDR3 contains 13 residues. CDR1 is SQVTM and CDR2 is ANQGSEA in the germline V gene. The V segment lost 7 bases and the J segment 6 bases; nucleotides outside the gene matches: 11. For the CDR3, the DNA is TGCAGCGCGATCATGGGACAGGTTCTCGAGCAGTACTTC. This sequence encodes CSAIMGQVLEQYF.

Concerning this clonotype itself: Given a much more abundant clone one base away, this may be a read error. The chain joins TRBV2 to TRBJ2-3, with 9 bases aligning to TRBD2. This CDR3 spans 16 amino acids. CDR1 is SNHLY and CDR2 is FYNNEI in the germline V gene. The CDR3 here is CACSDLVAGVSDTQYF. CDR3 nucleotides: TGTGCCTGCAGTGATTTGGTAGCGGGGGTTTCAGATACGCAGTATTTT.

This clonotype was picked up a small number of times. This chain joins TRBV2 and TRBJ1-2; perhaps TRBD1 as D (6 bases). Germline V lookup: CDR1 SNHLY, CDR2 FYNNEI. This CDR3 spans 14 amino acids. V shed 6 bases and J shed 5 bases, with 16 bases lying between them. The CDR3 reads CASSPTDTGYGYTF. CDR3 DNA: TGTGCCAGCAGCCCCACCGATACAGGGTATGGCTACACCTTC.

This clonotype has just a few counts. The rearrangement links TRBV5-1 to TRBJ2-7; 13 nucleotides agree with TRBD2. This CDR3 is built from 17 residues. CDR1 is SGHRS and CDR2 is YFSETQ in the germline V gene. With 3 bases clipped from V and 5 bases from J, the junction kept 11 bases outside the gene matches. The CDR3 DNA follows: TGCGCCAGCAGCTCAGGACTAGCGGGAGTAAAAGGGAACGAGCAGTACTTC. Its protein is CASSSGLAGVKGNEQYF.

This chain joins TRBV2 and TRBJ1-5; the D is unclear. The V and J ends lost 1 base and 0 bases respectively, with 7 bases between them. The CDR3 is made up of 15 amino acids. CDR1 SNHLY and CDR2 FYNNEI come from the germline V gene. For the CDR3, the DNA is TGTGCCAGCAGTGAAGGGTCGATTAGCAATCAGCCCCAGCATTTT. It is translated as CASSEGSISNQPQHF.

This clonotype has at least ten counts. J is TRBJ2-1 and V is TRBV6-2 or TRBV6-3; 8 positions agree with TRBD2. CDR1 MNHEY and CDR2 SVGEGT come from the germline V gene. V was clipped by 7 bases and J by 0 bases; unmatched bases: 2. The CDR3 sequence is 14 residues long. As DNA, the CDR3 is TGTGCCAGCACCCGGGGGGGCTCCTACAATGAGCAGTTCTTC. Protein: CASTRGGSYNEQFF.

This clonotype has a count of ten or more. The rearrangement uses TRBV21-1 and TRBJ2-2; the DNA was not used to check the table's D call, TRBD1. TRBV21-1 is a pseudogene. The CDR3 is 16 amino acids. CDR3 in amino acids: CASSISGTGSSGELFF. CDR3 DNA: TGTGCCAGCAGCATTTCCGGGACAGGTTCGTCCGGGGAGCTGTTTTTT.

This clonotype showed up just a few times. The chain uses TRBV20-1 and TRBJ2-7; D is unclear. V lost 3 bases to trimming and J lost 3 bases, with 9 bases between them. In germline, CDR1 is DFQATT, CDR2 SNEGSKA (reference sequence). The CDR3 has 12 residues. Here the CDR3 DNA reads TGCAGTGCTAGGTCTAGGTACTACGAGCAGTACTTC. Its protein product is CSARSRYYEQYF.

This clonotype was seen a handful of times. This chain connects TRBV29-1 to TRBJ2-7, with a tentative D call TRBD2 (5 bases). Trimming took 6 bases from V and 1 from J, leaving 10 bases between them. The CDR3 spans 12 residues. Germline V gene sequence: CDR1 SQVTM, CDR2 ANQGSEA. The CDR3 sequence: CSVGWTSYEQYF. CDR3 DNA: TGCAGCGTCGGCTGGACTTCCTACGAGCAGTACTTC.

This clonotype was detected many times. The rearrangement links TRBV9 to TRBJ2-1, with D perhaps TRBD2 (6 bases). This CDR3 has 14 residues. With 3 bases removed from V and 4 bases from J, the gap between germline ends came to 11 bases. The germline CDR1 and CDR2 sequences are SGDLS and YYNGEE. The CDR3 spells CASSGTTVYNEQFF. The CDR3 DNA is TGTGCCAGCAGCGGGACTACCGTGTACAATGAGCAGTTCTTC.

This clonotype was seen ten or more times. V usage is TRBV20-1 and J usage is TRBJ2-1; 11 bases align to TRBD2. The trim removed 4 bases at V and 6 bases at J, leaving 5 bases unmatched. CDR3 length equals 14 residues. Germline V gene lookup returns CDR1 DFQATT and CDR2 SNEGSKA (reference sequence). The CDR3 region has the DNA TGCAGTGCTATCAGTAGCGGGGGGGGCAATGAGCAGTTCTTC. Residues: CSAISSGGGNEQFF.

This clonotype was observed at least ten times. V is TRBV12-2 and J is TRBJ1-1; the DNA was not compared with TRBD1, the D call given in the table. TRBV12-2 is designated a pseudogene. This CDR3 is built from 11 residues. DNA for the CDR3: TGTGCAAGTATGGGGGGAACTGAAGCTTTCTTT. Translated: CASMGGTEAFF.

In this sample, this clonotype turned up many times. This sequence joins TRBV5-8 and TRBJ2-3; TRBD2 agrees at 10 bases. This CDR3 spans 16 amino acids. The germline V gene encodes CDR1 SGHTS and CDR2 YDEGEE. With 5 bases clipped from V and 1 base from J, the junction kept 7 bases outside the gene matches. The CDR3 loop is CASRLTGTSGTDTQYF. The CDR3 region has the DNA TGTGCCAGCAGACTTACCGGGACTAGCGGCACAGATACGCAGTATTTT.

The table lists this clonotype with many counts. DNA for the CDR3: TGTGCCAGCGCGCCCTGGGGGCAGCTAGGCTACGAGCAGTACTTC. It yields the protein CASAPWGQLGYEQYF. The chain recombines TRBV7-9 with TRBJ2-7; possibly TRBD1 for D (6 bases). Trimming took 8 bases from V and 3 from J, leaving 20 bases between them. The CDR3 is made up of 15 amino acids. Germline V gene lookup returns CDR1 SEHNR and CDR2 FQNEAQ (reference sequence).

The table lists this clonotype with many counts. The chain recombines TRBV20-1 with TRBJ1-1; D not resolved. The V end was cut by 8 bases, the J end by 5 bases, with 15 bases between. The CDR3 covers 12 residues. From germline, CDR1 is DFQATT and CDR2 SNEGSKA (reference sequence). CDR3 amino acids: CSNARLGTEAFF. Written as DNA, the CDR3 is TGCAGTAATGCGCGGCTCGGAACTGAAGCTTTCTTT.

This chain joins TRBV21-1 and TRBJ2-7; the D segment call TRBD1 is taken from the table without a DNA check. TRBV21-1 is labeled a pseudogene. The CDR3 covers 14 residues. CDR3 DNA sequence: TGTGCCAGTTTAGGGGCAGGTAACCCCTACGAGCAGTACTTC. Translated: CASLGAGNPYEQYF.

DNA for the CDR3: TGCAGTGCTAGTGGCAGCGCATCTGGAAACACCATATATTTT. The encoded protein is CSASGSASGNTIYF. The genes are TRBV20-1 and TRBJ1-3; D is ambiguous. V dropped 3 bases and J dropped 1 base, with 10 bases sitting between them. This CDR3 region has 14 residues. Germline CDR1 DFQATT, CDR2 SNEGSKA (reference sequence).